This paragraph covers one T cell receptor (beta chain) sequence. The record originates from a study of T cell changes during pregnancy in multiple sclerosis. Using immunoSEQ multiplex PCR, the repertoire was profiled, and TCRdb retains in-frame clones only, with some absent. The table lists 30,000 to 45,000 clones, 85% to 95% of them singletons. CDR3 length: 17 residues. With 1 base clipped from V and 3 bases from J, the junction kept 9 bases outside the gene matches. Germline CDR1 reads LGHNA; CDR2 reads YNFKEQ. The rearrangement uses TRBV4-2 and TRBJ2-7; 10 bases agree with TRBD2. Material: CD4+ T cells from peripheral blood mononuclear cells, obtained in the first trimester of pregnancy. The clonotype was recovered from a female donor with multiple sclerosis, enrolled in a pregnancy study. The CDR3 bases are TGTGCCAGCAGCCAAGGGACTAGCGGCTCGTGGAGCTACGAGCAGTACTTC. Translated, it gives CASSQGTSGSWSYEQYF.